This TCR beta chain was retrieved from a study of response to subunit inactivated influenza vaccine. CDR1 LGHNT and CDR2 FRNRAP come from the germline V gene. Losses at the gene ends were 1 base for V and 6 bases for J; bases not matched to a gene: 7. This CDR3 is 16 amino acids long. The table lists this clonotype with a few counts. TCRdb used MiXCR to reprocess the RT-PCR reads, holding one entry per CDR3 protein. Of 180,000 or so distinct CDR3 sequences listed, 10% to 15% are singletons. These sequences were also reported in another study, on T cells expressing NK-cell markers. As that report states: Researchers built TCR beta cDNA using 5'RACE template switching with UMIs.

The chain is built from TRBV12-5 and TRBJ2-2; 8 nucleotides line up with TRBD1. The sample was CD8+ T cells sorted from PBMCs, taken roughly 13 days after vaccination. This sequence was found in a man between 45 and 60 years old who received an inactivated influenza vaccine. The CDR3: CASGLEGQGSSGELFF. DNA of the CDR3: TGTGCTAGTGGTTTGGAAGGACAGGGTAGCTCCGGGGAGCTGTTTTTT.